Sequencing of this T cell receptor beta chain was carried out in a study of CD8+ T cells in alopecia areata. The V gene lost 2 bases and the J gene lost 8 bases, with 10 bases spanning the gap. Germline assignment: CDR1 LNHDA and CDR2 SQIVND (reference sequence). The CDR3 spans 14 residues. cDNA serving as the sequencing template came from extracted, reverse transcribed RNA. Clones were sequenced by immunoSEQ multiplex PCR, and TCRdb holds only the in-frame ones, with some missing. Among over 200,000 clones, about 60% were seen once, and the ten largest hold approximately 0.44%. The chain carries TRBV19 and TRBJ1-6; D unresolved. The source of this sequence is a human donor with alopecia areata. This material consisted of CD4+ T cells sorted from blood, taken at week 0. For the CDR3, the DNA is TGTGCCAGTAGTATAATGCGGGGTGATTCACCCCTCCACTTT. Its translation is CASSIMRGDSPLHF.